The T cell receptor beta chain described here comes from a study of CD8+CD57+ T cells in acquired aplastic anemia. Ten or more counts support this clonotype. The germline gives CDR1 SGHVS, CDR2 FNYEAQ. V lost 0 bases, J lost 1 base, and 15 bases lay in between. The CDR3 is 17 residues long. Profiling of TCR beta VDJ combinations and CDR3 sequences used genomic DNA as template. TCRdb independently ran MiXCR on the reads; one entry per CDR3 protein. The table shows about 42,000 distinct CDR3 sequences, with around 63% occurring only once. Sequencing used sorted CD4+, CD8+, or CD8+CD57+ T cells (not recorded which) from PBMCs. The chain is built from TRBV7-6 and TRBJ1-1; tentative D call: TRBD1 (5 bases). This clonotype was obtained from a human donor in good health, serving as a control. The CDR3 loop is CASSLAPGGLANTEAFF. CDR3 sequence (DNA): TGTGCCAGCAGCTTAGCGCCGGGGGGGTTAGCGAACACTGAAGCTTTCTTT.